Detailed here is one T cell receptor beta chain. Its target is unknown. Researchers ran the PCR with 60 Vbeta and 13 Jbeta primers. The table came from immunoSEQ multiplex PCR; TCRdb's copy has only in-frame clones and leaves some out. This sample's table reports about 200,000 clones. This record belongs to a study of cytomegalovirus exposure and HLA in healthy donors. Study-wide results and caveats: Sequencing likely produced, as an artifact, a cluster of highly shared sequence variants. A list of 164 TCR beta chains associated with cytomegalovirus was given.

The receptor was isolated from a girl aged 2 to 9 in good health and CMV-seropositive. The sequenced material came from PBMCs.

CDR3 nucleotide sequence: TGTGCCAGCAGCTTAGATGCAGGGGCGGTCAAAGCCTACGAGCAGTACTTC. Translated, it gives CASSLDAGAVKAYEQYF. The chain is built from TRBV7-9 and TRBJ2-7; the D gene is possibly TRBD1 (6 bases). The CDR3 extends over 17 amino acids. Trimming took off 1 base at V and 2 bases at J, with 18 bases between the two ends. Per germline, CDR1 SEHNR and CDR2 FQNEAQ (reference sequence). Drawing the rest from reference TRBV7-9 and TRBJ2-7, the complete variable domain is DTGVSQNPRHKITKRGQNVTFRCDPISEHNRLYWYRQTLGQGPEFLTYFQNEAQLEKSRLLSDRFSAERPKGSFSTLEIQRTEQGDSAMYLCASSLDAGAVKAYEQYFGPGTRLTVT.